This T cell receptor beta chain appears in the sequencing data of a study of T cell responses to AZD1222 COVID-19 vaccine. Findings and limits, study-wide: Baseline antibody screening turned up just a handful of seropositive AZD1222 recipients.

Produced via immunoSEQ multiplex PCR; TCRdb's table is partial and in-frame only. Of 120,000 or so clones in the sample, roughly 89% were seen once. The CDR3 covers 17 residues. Trimming cost V 2 bases and J 0 bases, with 14 bases left between them. Germline lookup yields CDR1 GTSNPN and CDR2 SVGIG (reference sequence). Worth noting for this clone: The antigen is unknown.

The chain uses TRBV30 and TRBJ1-6; D is undetermined. Here the sequenced sample was peripheral blood, taken on day 0 of MenACWY control vaccination. The receptor was isolated from an adult in good health. CDR3 nucleotides: TGTGCCTGGAGTAAACGGACGTATAGCTCCTATAATTCACCCCTCCACTTT. Protein: CAWSKRTYSSYNSPLHF.